The present TCR beta chain was sequenced within a study of blood T cell repertoires in COVID-19. Libraries were prepared by immunoSEQ multiplex PCR; TCRdb keeps only in-frame clonotypes and omits some of them. The sample holds more than 250,000 clones; 92% are singletons and the top ten take around a sixth. V shed 0 bases, J shed 2 bases, and the junction held 4 bases outside the gene matches. Germline V gene lookup returns CDR1 KGHSH and CDR2 LQKENI. This CDR3 is 15 amino acids long. This clone was observed a single time. The V and J genes are TRBV18 and TRBJ2-7, with 7 bases that match TRBD1. Sequencing used PBMCs or T cells enriched from blood (not recorded which). The receptor's source is a woman in her 30s who had recovered from COVID-19. CDR3: CASSPPGQAAYEQYF. The DNA of the CDR3 is TGTGCCAGCTCACCACCCGGACAGGCGGCCTACGAGCAGTACTTC. The complete variable domain, with remaining parts taken from reference TRBV18 and TRBJ2-7, reads NAGVMQNPRHLVRRRGQEARLRCSPMKGHSHVYWYRQLPEEGLKFMVYLQKENIIDESGMPKERFSAEFPKEGPSILRIQQVVRGDSAAYFCASSPPGQAAYEQYFGPGTRLTVT.